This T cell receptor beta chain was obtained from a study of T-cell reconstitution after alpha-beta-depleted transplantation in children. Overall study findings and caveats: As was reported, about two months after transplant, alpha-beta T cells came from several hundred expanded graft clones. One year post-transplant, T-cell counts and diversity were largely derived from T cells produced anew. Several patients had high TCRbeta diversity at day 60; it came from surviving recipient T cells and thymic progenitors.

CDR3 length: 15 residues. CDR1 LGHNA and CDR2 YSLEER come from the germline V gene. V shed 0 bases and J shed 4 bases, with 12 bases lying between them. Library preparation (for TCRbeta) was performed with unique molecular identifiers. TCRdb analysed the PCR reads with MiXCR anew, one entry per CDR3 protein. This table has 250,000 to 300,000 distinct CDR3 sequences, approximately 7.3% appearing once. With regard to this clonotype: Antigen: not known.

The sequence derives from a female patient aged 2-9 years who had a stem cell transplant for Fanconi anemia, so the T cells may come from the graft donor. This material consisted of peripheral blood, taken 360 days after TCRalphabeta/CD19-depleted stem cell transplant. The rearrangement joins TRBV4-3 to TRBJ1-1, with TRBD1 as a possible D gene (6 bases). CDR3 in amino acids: CASSQEAGGGTEAFF. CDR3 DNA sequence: TGCGCCAGCAGCCAAGAGGCGGGAGGGGGCACTGAAGCTTTCTTT.